This T cell receptor beta chain was obtained from a study of blood T cell repertoires in COVID-19. Study-level information: Acute and convalescent COVID-19 samples came from the United States, Italy and Spain. PBMCs, B-cell-depleted T cells, or T cells were the source of the cDNA or gDNA that made up the material.

CDR3 length equals 11 residues. Germline-derived CDR1 and CDR2 are SGDLS and YYNGEE. Between the trimmed V and J ends, which lost 8 bases and 8 bases, there was a span of 13 bases. In the study's own analysis: Scientists estimated how many nucleated cells there were by amplifying reference gene primers. Measured with immunoSEQ multiplex PCR; TCRdb has only the in-frame clones, and not every one. V, J and clone size were drawn from that table, and D and trimming were deduced from the DNA. The table lists over 90,000 clones, around 90% of them singletons. The sample consisted of peripheral blood. The gene calls are TRBV9 and TRBJ1-2; D may be TRBD1 (6 bases). The sequence came from a man aged 50 or older with active COVID-19. The CDR3 loop reads CARGQQGGYTF. Written as DNA, the CDR3 is TGTGCCAGAGGACAGCAGGGGGGCTACACCTTC.